Sequencing of this T cell receptor beta chain was carried out in a study of graft-versus-host responses after intestinal transplantation. Overall study context: Anti-thymocyte globulin served as induction for all recipients, who then took tacrolimus and steroids for about 3 years. Study results and caveats: Among circulating GvH clones, peak levels were associated with early post-transplant declines in HvG clones. Ileal or blood samples showed some GvH clones first, and such clones were also found in recipient marrow.

Here immunoSEQ multiplex PCR was the method, and the copy in TCRdb shows in-frame clones only, minus some. The data hold fewer than 11,000 clones, with around 93% observed a single time. Notes on this clone: The antigen is undetermined.

CDR3 length: 15 amino acids. Trimming left V 4 bases short and J 5 bases short, with 17 bases between. CDR1 is SGHAT and CDR2 is FQDESV in the germline V gene (reference sequence). Sequenced here: PBMCs, sampled around 44 days after intestinal transplantation. J is TRBJ1-2 and V is TRBV11-1; maybe TRBD1 (5 bases). The sequence came from a human patient who received an intestinal transplant, so some T cells may come from the graft donor. The CDR3 DNA reads TGTGCCAGCAGCTCCCCTGACGTGGGGGGATATGGCTACACCTTC. Translation: CASSSPDVGGYGYTF.